This TCR beta chain was obtained from a study of blood T cell repertoires in COVID-19. Two negative PCRs, clearance, or symptom resolution characterized the recovered Cohort 3 donors. Trimming took 4 bases from V and 4 from J; bases not matched to a gene: 0. This CDR3 is 13 amino acids long. Germline CDR1 SNHLY, CDR2 FYNNEI. The protocol was immunoSEQ multiplex PCR, while the TCRdb copy is restricted to in-frame clones and leaves out a portion. Here the sample spans more than 200,000 clones, around 86% being singletons. The specimen was PBMCs or T cells enriched from blood (not recorded which). The chain is built from TRBV2 and TRBJ1-3; 8 nucleotides match TRBD1. The sequence came from a woman aged 50 to 60 who had recovered from COVID-19. The CDR3 DNA reads as TGTGCCAGCAGTGGGACAGGGGGAAACACCATATATTTT. This sequence encodes CASSGTGGNTIYF.